Shown below are 17 T cell receptor beta chains from a single sample sequenced in a study of T cells in localized non-small cell lung cancer. Clones were read by immunoSEQ multiplex PCR, and TCRdb kept only the in-frame ones, dropping some. The table has tens of thousands of clones, 88% seen once. The sequencing used peripheral blood, collected before any cancer treatment. These receptors were obtained from a female donor over 55 with stage III squamous cell lung carcinoma.

This clone has just a few counts. This chain joins TRBV10-1 and TRBJ2-3, with D tentatively TRBD1 (6 bases). The CDR3 is 15 residues long. Germline CDR1 is WNHNN and CDR2 is SYGVQD (reference sequence). Trimming took off 1 base at V and 6 bases at J, with 14 bases between the two ends. The DNA for the CDR3 is TGCGCCAGCAGTGAGTTCACAGGGTGGGCTGATACGCAGTATTTT. Amino acids: CASSEFTGWADTQYF.

This chain uses TRBV5-1 with TRBJ2-7; TRBD1 might be the D (5 bases). V lost 4 bases and J 2 bases, leaving 16 bases between the germline ends. The CDR3 is made up of 15 amino acids. In germline, CDR1 is SGHRS, CDR2 YFSETQ. The DNA for the CDR3 is TGCGCCAGCAGCCCCCTAGGGGCAGGCACCTACGAGCAGTACTTC. It is translated as CASSPLGAGTYEQYF. Complete variable domain (other parts from reference TRBV5-1 and TRBJ2-7): KAGVTQTPRYLIKTRGQQVTLSCSPISGHRSVSWYQQTPGQGLQFLFEYFSETQRNKGNFPGRFSGRQFSNSRSEMNVSTLELGDSALYLCASSPLGAGTYEQYFGPGTRLTVT.

This chain joins TRBV28 and TRBJ1-2, with TRBD1 matching 8 bases. Trimming at V came to 1 base and at J to 14 bases, leaving 9 bases not matched to a gene. Germline CDR1 is MDHEN and CDR2 is SYDVKM. The CDR3 extends over 13 amino acids. For the CDR3, the DNA is TGTGCCAGCAGTTTATCACAGGGGGTGAAGGGGACCTTC. It codes for CASSLSQGVKGTF.

The CDR3 DNA sequence: TGTGCCAGCAGCTTAGCGGGCGGGGCGACAGGGGGCAGAGAGACCCAGTACTTC. The encoded protein is CASSLAGGATGGRETQYF. The V and J genes are TRBV7-6 and TRBJ2-5; the match to TRBD1 covers 10 bases. The length of the CDR3 is 18 residues. J was trimmed by 4 bases and V by 0 bases; bases with no gene match: 11. Per germline, CDR1 SGHVS and CDR2 FNYEAQ.

The chain couples TRBV11-3 to TRBJ2-7, with 11 bases fitting TRBD1. J gave up 5 bases and V 5 bases, and 8 bases lay outside the gene matches. There are 15 residues in the CDR3. Germline CDR1 and CDR2: SGHNT and YENEEA. CDR3 in amino acids: CASSLLGQGANEQYF. In DNA, the CDR3 is TGTGCCAGCAGCCTCCTAGGACAGGGGGCGAACGAGCAGTACTTC.

Only one count was recorded for this clone. The CDR3 here is CASSLSNQPQHF. CDR3 nucleotide sequence: TGTGCCAGCAGCCTTAGCAATCAGCCCCAGCATTTT. The rearrangement joins TRBV6-4 to TRBJ1-5; no definite D call. V was trimmed by 6 bases and J by 0 bases, leaving 3 bases between them. Germline V lookup: CDR1 MRHNA, CDR2 SNTAGT. This CDR3 spans 12 amino acids.

The chain carries TRBV5-1 and TRBJ1-4; TRBD1 matches at 9 bases. Germline loops: CDR1 SGHRS, CDR2 YFSETQ. The CDR3 covers 14 residues. V shed 1 base, J shed 8 bases, and the junction held 3 bases outside the gene matches. The CDR3 DNA sequence: TGCGCCAGCAGCTTGTGGGGACAGGGAGAAAAACTGTTTTTT. It translates to CASSLWGQGEKLFF.

V and J are TRBV5-5 and TRBJ2-3; D is undetermined. V dropped 0 bases and J dropped 5 bases, with 13 bases sitting between them. This CDR3 is built from 15 residues. Germline CDR1 is SGHKS and CDR2 is YYEKEE (reference sequence). The CDR3 spells CASSLGPNLQDTQYF. CDR3 in DNA: TGTGCCAGCAGCTTGGGTCCCAACTTACAAGATACGCAGTATTTT.

In this sample, this clone turned up a few times. V is TRBV27 and J is TRBJ1-5, with D tentatively TRBD1 (5 bases). The CDR3 extends over 16 amino acids. Trimming cost V 1 base and J 2 bases, with 12 bases left between them. CDR1 and CDR2 from the germline V gene are MNHEY and SMNVEV (reference sequence). The CDR3 protein is CASSLYPPQGNQPQHF. CDR3 sequence (DNA): TGTGCCAGCAGTTTATATCCCCCACAGGGCAATCAGCCCCAGCATTTT.

As regards this clone: At one end the junction does not follow the germline gene, possibly because of a read error. J is TRBJ2-1 and V is TRBV5-4, with D perhaps matching TRBD1 or TRBD2 (5 bases each). CDR3 length: 15 residues. The germline V gene encodes CDR1 SGHNT and CDR2 YYREEE (reference sequence). This CDR3 is CASSPTGTSDNEQFF. The CDR3 DNA follows: TGTGCCAGCAGCCCCACCGGGACCTCCGACAATGAGCAGTTCTTC.

The chain carries TRBV7-2 and TRBJ1-5; possible D gene TRBD1, 5 bases. The CDR3 has 14 amino acids. The V gene lost 3 bases and the J gene lost 4 bases, with 10 bases spanning the gap. The germline CDR1 and CDR2 sequences are SGHTA and FQGNSA. The CDR3 DNA follows: TGTGCCAGCAGCTTTAGGGGAAGTAATCAGCCCCAGCATTTT. It is translated as CASSFRGSNQPQHF.

The chain uses TRBV16 and TRBJ1-4; D ambiguous. The CDR3 is 15 amino acids. Germline V gene lookup returns CDR1 KGHSY and CDR2 FQNENV. Trimming cost V 0 bases and J 3 bases, with 8 bases left between them. This CDR3 reads CASSQSGPANEKLFF. In nucleotides, the CDR3 is TGTGCCAGCAGCCAATCAGGGCCGGCTAATGAAAAACTGTTTTTT.

The CDR3 sequence is CSVVGEGQGVSNYGYTF. The CDR3 region has the DNA TGCAGCGTTGTAGGGGAGGGACAGGGGGTTTCTAACTATGGCTACACCTTC. The V call is TRBV29-1, the J call TRBJ1-2, with TRBD1 identical over 11 bases. This CDR3 region has 17 residues. After removal of 4 bases from V and 0 bases from J, the junction contained 10 bases not matched to a gene. Germline V gene lookup returns CDR1 SQVTM and CDR2 ANQGSEA.

The chain couples TRBV6-5 to TRBJ1-1; no reliable D call. V was clipped by 5 bases and J by 3 bases, with 10 bases between them. Germline V lookup: CDR1 MNHEY, CDR2 SVGAGI. The CDR3 has 13 amino acids. The CDR3 is CASSPRWDTEAFF. For the CDR3, the DNA is TGTGCCAGCAGTCCCCGGTGGGACACTGAAGCTTTCTTT.

The gene calls are TRBV29-1 and TRBJ1-1; 7 nucleotides line up with TRBD1. This CDR3 has 13 residues. V gave up 5 bases and J gave up 2 bases; unmatched junction bases: 5. CDR1 and CDR2 from the germline V gene are SQVTM and ANQGSEA. The DNA for the CDR3 is TGCAGCGTTCCGGGACAGACAAACACTGAAGCTTTCTTT. Translated, it gives CSVPGQTNTEAFF.

V gene TRBV1 combines with J gene TRBJ2-1; TRBD2, the table's D call, lacks a check against the DNA. TRBV1 is reported as a pseudogene. CDR3 length equals 16 residues. CDR3 DNA sequence: TGCACCAGCAGCCAACCACTAGCGGGGGCCTACAATGAGCAGTTCTTC. This codes for CTSSQPLAGAYNEQFF.

The chain combines TRBV19 with TRBJ1-1, with D unresolved. Germline values: CDR1 LNHDA, CDR2 SQIVND (reference sequence). The CDR3 is 14 amino acids. The germline V and J ends were trimmed by 0 bases and 5 bases, with 10 bases remaining between them. The CDR3 is CASSIDWGRTEAFF. The CDR3 coding sequence is TGTGCCAGTAGTATAGATTGGGGTAGAACTGAAGCTTTCTTT. Full variable domain (remainder filled in from reference TRBV19 and TRBJ1-1): DGGITQSPKYLFRKEGQNVTLSCEQNLNHDAMYWYRQDPGQGLRLIYYSQIVNDFQKGDIAEGYSVSREKKESFPLTVTSAQKNPTAFYLCASSIDWGRTEAFFGQGTRLTVV.